A single sample is the source of the 19 T cell receptor beta chains below, sequenced in a study of HIV-infected patients and healthy controls. Using its own MiXCR run on the 5' RACE reads, TCRdb lists one record per CDR3 protein. The sample shows about 64,000 distinct CDR3 sequences, 19% of them seen only once. The sample comprised CD4+ T cells from blood. Receptors were obtained from a human donor in good health.

The chain links TRBV3-1 to TRBJ2-3, with 9 bases matching TRBD1. The CDR3 covers 19 residues. V shed 0 bases, J shed 6 bases, and the junction held 16 bases outside the gene matches. The germline V gene has CDR1 LGHDT and CDR2 YNNKEL (reference sequence). The CDR3 DNA reads TGTGCCAGCAGCCAAGAAGGCGGAGGAGGGACAGGGATGGTGGATACGCAGTATTTT. It translates to CASSQEGGGGTGMVDTQYF.

The J gene is TRBJ2-1, the V gene TRBV20-1; 10 bases align to TRBD1. V dropped 8 bases and J dropped 5; count of bases not matched to a gene: 3. CDR3 length: 12 residues. Germline CDR1 is DFQATT and CDR2 is SNEGSKA (reference sequence). DNA for the CDR3: TGCAGTCCGGGACAGGGGAACAATGAGCAGTTCTTC. As protein: CSPGQGNNEQFF.

The V gene is TRBV19, the J gene TRBJ1-2, with 10 bases identical to TRBD1. This CDR3 has 16 amino acids. The J segment lost 1 base and the V segment lost 1 base, leaving 3 bases of the junction unmatched. Per the germline V gene, CDR1 is LNHDA and CDR2 is SQIVND (reference sequence). CDR3 sequence reads: CASSIGGQGSNYGYTF. In DNA form, the CDR3 reads TGTGCCAGTAGTATAGGGGGACAGGGGAGTAACTATGGCTACACCTTC.

With respect to this clonotype: Being one base from a much bigger clone, this may be a read error. The chain carries TRBV29-1 and TRBJ1-1, with 9 bases lining up with TRBD1. The J segment lost 3 bases and the V segment lost 7 bases, leaving 15 bases of the junction unmatched. CDR1 and CDR2 (germline): SQVTM, ANQGSEA. The CDR3 is made up of 16 amino acids. In nucleotides, the CDR3 is TGCAGCGCCGCCCGGGACAGGGCGGCCCTATACACTGAAGCTTTCTTT. Protein sequence: CSAARDRAALYTEAFF.

V usage is TRBV10-3 and J usage is TRBJ1-4; a weak D match, TRBD1 (5 bases). The V and J ends lost 0 bases and 7 bases respectively, with 15 bases between them. Germline V lookup: CDR1 ENHRY, CDR2 SYGVKD. The CDR3 sequence is 16 residues long. CDR3: CAISESVLAGVEKLFF. CDR3 bases: TGTGCCATCAGTGAGTCCGTTCTGGCGGGGGTTGAAAAACTGTTTTTT.

This clonotype was recorded a few times. The V call is TRBV6-2 or TRBV6-3, the J call TRBJ1-4; no clear D. Germline V lookup: CDR1 MNHEY, CDR2 SVGEGT. The CDR3 has 12 amino acids. V lost 0 bases to trimming and J lost 8 bases, with 4 bases between them. The CDR3 DNA is TGTGCCAGCAGTTACTCCCTGGAAAAACTGTTTTTT. As protein: CASSYSLEKLFF.

This clonotype was seen ten or more times. The gene calls are TRBV7-6 and TRBJ2-6; either TRBD1 or TRBD2 may supply D (5 bases each). Looked up from germline, CDR1 is SGHVS and CDR2 is FNYEAQ. V was cut by 1 base and J by 0 bases, with 10 bases left in between. The CDR3 contains 17 residues. DNA of the CDR3: TGTGCCAGCAGCTTAGAGGGGACGACCTCTGGGGCCAACGTCCTGACTTTC. This codes for CASSLEGTTSGANVLTF.

Ten or more counts support this clonotype. The V gene is TRBV19, the J gene TRBJ1-2; 9 nucleotides agree with TRBD1. The CDR3 covers 15 residues. From germline, CDR1 is LNHDA and CDR2 SQIVND (reference sequence). V shed 7 bases and J 0 bases; nucleotides not matched to a gene: 6. DNA of the CDR3: TGTGCCAGTACGCCCAGGACAGGGGCTAACTATGGCTACACCTTC. It is translated as CASTPRTGANYGYTF.

This clonotype was counted a few times. The CDR3 here is CASSNPRGISDEQYF. Here the CDR3 DNA reads TGTGCCAGCAGTAACCCCAGGGGAATCTCGGACGAGCAGTACTTC. The rearrangement uses TRBV6-5 and TRBJ2-7; weak D call: TRBD1 (6 bases). V lost 5 bases and J 5 bases, leaving 19 bases between the germline ends. The CDR3 has 15 residues. Germline values: CDR1 MNHEY, CDR2 SVGAGI.

In its sample, this clonotype was seen many times. The V and J genes are TRBV5-1 and TRBJ2-4; 7 positions agree with TRBD2. The V gene end was trimmed by 0 bases and the J gene end by 0 bases; junction bases not matched to a gene: 6. The CDR3 is made up of 17 amino acids. Germline V gene data show CDR1 as SGHRS and CDR2 as YFSETQ. Written as DNA, the CDR3 is TGCGCCAGCAGCTTGGCCGCTAGCGGTCTAGCCAAAAACATTCAGTACTTC. This sequence encodes CASSLAASGLAKNIQYF.

The sample holds many counts of this clonotype. The chain has TRBV20-1 and TRBJ2-7; weak D call: TRBD1 (6 bases). Trimming removed 4 bases from V and 4 bases from J, with 17 bases in between. Per germline, CDR1 DFQATT and CDR2 SNEGSKA (reference sequence). There are 14 residues in the CDR3. The DNA for the CDR3 is TGCAGTGCTACCGCGGACAAGGGGGATTACGAGCAGTACTTC. Encoded protein: CSATADKGDYEQYF.

This clonotype has ten or more counts. The chain is built from TRBV24-1 and TRBJ2-7; D may be TRBD1 (7 bases). Germline loops: CDR1 KGHDR, CDR2 SFDVKD. The CDR3 spans 14 residues. Trimming took 7 bases from V and 3 from J, leaving 15 bases between them. CDR3 in amino acids: CATSQTGRCYEQYF. CDR3 sequence (DNA): TGTGCCACCAGCCAGACAGGGAGGTGCTACGAGCAGTACTTC.

CDR3 in amino acids: CARSFRVRRYVRPNTGELFF. The CDR3 DNA follows: TGTGCCAGAAGCTTCCGTGTTCGCCGATACGTTCGCCCGAACACCGGGGAGCTGTTTTTT. The V gene is TRBV5-3, the J gene TRBJ2-2; D remains unclear. TRBV5-3 is reported as an ORF; its role is uncertain. Trimming took 2 bases from V and 0 from J, leaving 23 bases between them. The CDR3 is made up of 20 amino acids.

This clonotype was seen ten or more times. The chain employs TRBV6-2 or TRBV6-3 and TRBJ1-1; D ambiguous. The CDR3 sequence is 15 residues long. The germline V and J ends were trimmed by 2 bases and 1 base, with 11 bases remaining between them. Germline V gene data show CDR1 as MNHEY and CDR2 as SVGEGT. CDR3 in amino acids: CASSYVPDKNTEAFF. The CDR3 nucleotides read TGTGCCAGCAGTTACGTTCCAGACAAGAACACTGAAGCTTTCTTT.

As DNA, the CDR3 is TGTGCCAGCAGCTTAGGGCTAGCGGAAGAGACCCAGTACTTC. This gives the protein CASSLGLAEETQYF. The chain joins TRBV11-2 to TRBJ2-5, with 7 positions matching TRBD2. Losses at the gene ends were 1 base for V and 3 bases for J; bases not matched to a gene: 2. The CDR3 is 14 amino acids. The germline gives CDR1 SGHAT, CDR2 FQNNGV.

The chain combines TRBV19 with TRBJ2-1; D call uncertain. Per the germline V gene, CDR1 is LNHDA and CDR2 is SQIVND (reference sequence). This CDR3 contains 15 residues. Trimming cost V 4 bases and J 2 bases, with 12 bases left between them. CDR3 coding DNA: TGTGCCAGTAGTAAAGGCAGGAACCCCTACAATGAGCAGTTCTTC. It specifies CASSKGRNPYNEQFF. The variable domain in full, completed from reference TRBV19 and TRBJ2-1, reads DGGITQSPKYLFRKEGQNVTLSCEQNLNHDAMYWYRQDPGQGLRLIYYSQIVNDFQKGDIAEGYSVSREKKESFPLTVTSAQKNPTAFYLCASSKGRNPYNEQFFGPGTRLTVL.

This rearrangement joins TRBV20-1 to TRBJ1-4; a weak D match, TRBD1 (5 bases). V was pared by 3 bases and J by 4 bases, with 15 bases between. The CDR3 runs 15 residues. Germline loops: CDR1 DFQATT, CDR2 SNEGSKA (reference sequence). The CDR3 coding sequence is TGCAGTGCTAGGGATACCGGGACGGGTAATGAAAAACTGTTTTTT. Its protein is CSARDTGTGNEKLFF.

The table lists this clonotype with a few counts. The rearrangement joins TRBV3-1 to TRBJ2-7; D remains ambiguous. With 4 bases removed from V and 3 bases from J, the gap between germline ends came to 16 bases. Germline values: CDR1 LGHDT, CDR2 YNNKEL (reference sequence). CDR3 length: 15 amino acids. In DNA, the CDR3 is TGTGCCAGCAGCCCAAGCCTAAAAGCTAACTACGAGCAGTACTTC. It codes for CASSPSLKANYEQYF.

This clonotype was observed at least ten times. The rearrangement uses TRBV5-1 and TRBJ1-1; D is unresolved. CDR1 SGHRS and CDR2 YFSETQ come from the germline V gene. Trimming left V 1 base short and J 2 bases short, with 9 bases between. The CDR3 totals 14 residues. The CDR3 nucleotides are TGCGCCAGCAGCTTGTTCGGTCCAAACACTGAAGCTTTCTTT. Amino acids: CASSLFGPNTEAFF.